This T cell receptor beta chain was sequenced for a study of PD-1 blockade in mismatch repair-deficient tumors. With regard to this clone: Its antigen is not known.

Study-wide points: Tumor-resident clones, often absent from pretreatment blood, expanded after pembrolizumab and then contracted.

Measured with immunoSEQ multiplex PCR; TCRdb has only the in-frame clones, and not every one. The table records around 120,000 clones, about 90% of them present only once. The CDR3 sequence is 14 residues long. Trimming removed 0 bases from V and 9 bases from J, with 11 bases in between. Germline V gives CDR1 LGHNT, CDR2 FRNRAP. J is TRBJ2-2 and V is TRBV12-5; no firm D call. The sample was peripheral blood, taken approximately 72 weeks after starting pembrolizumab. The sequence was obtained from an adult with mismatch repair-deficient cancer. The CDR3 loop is CASGLVGPGRELFF. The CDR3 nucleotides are TGTGCTAGTGGTTTGGTAGGCCCTGGGCGGGAGCTGTTTTTT.